The present TCR beta chain was sequenced within a study of blood T cell repertoires in COVID-19. TCRdb's copy holds only in-frame clones and misses some; the assay was immunoSEQ multiplex PCR. The table records about 150,000 clones, around 80% of them present only once. This clone occurred once. CDR1 is SEHNR and CDR2 is FQNEAQ in the germline V gene (reference sequence). The V end lost 2 bases, the J end lost 8 bases, and 12 bases lay between the germline ends. The CDR3 has 14 amino acids. The V call is TRBV7-9, the J call TRBJ1-4, with D perhaps matching TRBD1 (6 bases). This receptor was identified in a man between 60 and 75 years old who had recovered from COVID-19. The sample comprised peripheral blood. The CDR3 sequence: CASSLSQGSEKLFF. CDR3 nucleotides: TGTGCCAGCAGCTTATCGCAGGGGTCGGAAAAACTGTTTTTT.